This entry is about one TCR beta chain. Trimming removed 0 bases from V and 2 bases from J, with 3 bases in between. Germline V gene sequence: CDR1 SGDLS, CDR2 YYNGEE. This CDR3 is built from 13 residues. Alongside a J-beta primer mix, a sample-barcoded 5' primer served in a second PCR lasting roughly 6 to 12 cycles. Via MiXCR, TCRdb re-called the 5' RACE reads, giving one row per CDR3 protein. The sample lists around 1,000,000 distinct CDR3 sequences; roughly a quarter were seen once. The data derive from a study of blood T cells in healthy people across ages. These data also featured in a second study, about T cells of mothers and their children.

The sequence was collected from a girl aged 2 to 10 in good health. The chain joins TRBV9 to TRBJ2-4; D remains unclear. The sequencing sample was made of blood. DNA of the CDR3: TGTGCCAGCAGCGTAGGAACCAAAAACATTCAGTACTTC. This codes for CASSVGTKNIQYF.